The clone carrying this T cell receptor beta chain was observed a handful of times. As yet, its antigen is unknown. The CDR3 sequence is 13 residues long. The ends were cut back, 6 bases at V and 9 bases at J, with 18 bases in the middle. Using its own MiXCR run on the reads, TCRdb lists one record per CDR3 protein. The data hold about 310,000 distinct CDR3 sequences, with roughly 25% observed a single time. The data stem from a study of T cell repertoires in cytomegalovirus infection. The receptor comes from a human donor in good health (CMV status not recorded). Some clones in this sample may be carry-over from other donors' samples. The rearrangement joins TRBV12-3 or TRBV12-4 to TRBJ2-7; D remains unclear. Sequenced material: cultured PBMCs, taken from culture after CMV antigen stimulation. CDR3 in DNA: TGTGCCAGCAGCCCACGGACCTCCCGCGGGCAGTACTTC. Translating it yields CASSPRTSRGQYF.